The 32 T cell receptor beta chains presented below share a single source sample, sequenced in a study of spatial heterogeneity in lung cancer. TCRdb reprocessed the 5' RACE reads via MiXCR and lists one record per CDR3 protein. The table has roughly 79,000 distinct CDR3 sequences, roughly 12% seen once. Documented time point: sample taken at primary tumor resection. Unsorted whole RNA from tumor, nontumor lung or frozen PBMC underwent sequencing. Sequenced here: PBMCs, sampled at surgery. Source of these receptors: a male donor with early-stage non-small cell lung cancer.

The chain links TRBV29-1 to TRBJ2-1; D remains ambiguous. Trimming removed 6 bases at V and 2 bases at J, with 8 bases between. This CDR3 is 12 amino acids long. The germline CDR1 and CDR2 sequences are SQVTM and ANQGSEA. CDR3 bases: TGCAGCGTGGCGATAACCTACAATGAGCAGTTCTTC. This translates into CSVAITYNEQFF.

This clonotype has just a few counts. The chain uses TRBV10-3 and TRBJ1-3, with 7 bases lining up with TRBD1. Germline CDR1 ENHRY, CDR2 SYGVKD. V lost 10 bases, J lost 0 bases, and 6 bases stayed unmatched. The CDR3 has 14 amino acids. CDR3 sequence (DNA): TGTGCCACGTCCGGGGACAGCTCTGGAAACACCATATATTTT. Translation gives CATSGDSSGNTIYF.

This clonotype was counted between two and nine times. The J gene is TRBJ2-5, the V gene TRBV3-1; 12 bases match TRBD2. The CDR3 sequence is 16 residues long. V lost 3 bases and J lost 5; bases outside the gene matches: 7. The V gene's germline CDR1 is LGHDT and CDR2 YNNKEL (reference sequence). The CDR3 loop reads CASSQTSGGPGETQYF. DNA of the CDR3: TGTGCCAGCAGCCAGACTAGCGGGGGCCCCGGGGAGACCCAGTACTTC.

The rearrangement links TRBV7-9 to TRBJ2-1; D might be TRBD2 (5 bases). The germline gives CDR1 SEHNR, CDR2 FQNEAQ (reference sequence). V lost 5 bases and J lost 8, with 16 bases in between. This CDR3 has 14 amino acids. In DNA, the CDR3 is TGTGCCAGCAGCGTACCCAGACTGGACTATGAGCAGTTCTTC. Its translation is CASSVPRLDYEQFF.

The chain employs TRBV19 and TRBJ2-1, with TRBD2 as a possible D gene (6 bases). The CDR3 is 15 residues long. The germline V gene has CDR1 LNHDA and CDR2 SQIVND (reference sequence). Trimming removed 3 bases from V and 0 bases from J, with 9 bases in between. In DNA form, the CDR3 reads TGTGCCAGTAGTATGGGCGGGGTCTCCTACAATGAGCAGTTCTTC. Translation gives CASSMGGVSYNEQFF.

V usage is TRBV13 and J usage is TRBJ2-7; TRBD2 matches 10 bases. In germline, CDR1 is PRHDT, CDR2 FYEKMQ (reference sequence). J gave up 3 bases and V 2 bases, and 4 bases lay outside the gene matches. The CDR3 totals 15 residues. CDR3 sequence: CASSLRLAGDYEQYF. For the CDR3, the DNA is TGTGCCAGCAGCTTAAGGCTAGCGGGAGACTACGAGCAGTACTTC.

This clonotype was found a few times. The rearrangement uses TRBV19 and TRBJ1-5, with D unclear. Trimming left V 5 bases short and J 8 bases short, with 10 bases between. In germline, CDR1 is LNHDA, CDR2 SQIVND (reference sequence). This CDR3 spans 12 amino acids. The CDR3 DNA sequence: TGTGCCAGTAGTGACACTAACAAGCCCCAGCATTTT. Protein: CASSDTNKPQHF.

CDR3 DNA: TGTGCCCGGAAGGAGCAGGGGGTTAATTCACCCCTCCACTTT. It specifies CARKEQGVNSPLHF. The chain has TRBV30 and TRBJ1-6; the match to TRBD1 covers 7 bases. The ends lost 8 bases at V and 6 bases at J; junction bases unmatched: 10. This CDR3 has 14 amino acids. Germline assignment: CDR1 GTSNPN and CDR2 SVGIG (reference sequence).

The chain recombines TRBV7-2 with TRBJ2-2; 7 bases match TRBD2. Looked up from germline, CDR1 is SGHTA and CDR2 is FQGNSA. The J segment lost 8 bases and the V segment lost 5 bases, leaving 5 bases of the junction unmatched. The CDR3 length is 13 residues. The DNA for the CDR3 is TGTGCCAGCAGCCAAGGACTAGTTGGGGAGCTGTTTTTT. Protein product: CASSQGLVGELFF.

In this sample, this clonotype turned up many times. The chain uses TRBV29-1 and TRBJ1-1; 7 bases match TRBD1. V shed 7 bases and J 10 bases; nucleotides not matched to a gene: 9. The CDR3 consists of 11 residues. Germline values: CDR1 SQVTM, CDR2 ANQGSEA. CDR3 nucleotides: TGCAGCGCTCCAGGGGGGGAAGGAGCTTTCTTT. Its translation is CSAPGGEGAFF.

This clonotype showed up just a few times. The chain joins TRBV27 to TRBJ2-5; D possibly uses TRBD1 or TRBD2 (5 bases each). V lost 3 bases and J lost 1, with 9 bases in between. Germline values: CDR1 MNHEY, CDR2 SMNVEV (reference sequence). The CDR3 is made up of 14 amino acids. For the CDR3, the DNA is TGTGCCAGCAGTTTCGCAGGGACCCAAGAGACCCAGTACTTC. Amino acid sequence: CASSFAGTQETQYF.

This clonotype was seen only a few times. This chain connects TRBV19 to TRBJ2-3, with 7 bases fitting TRBD2. This CDR3 has 15 residues. Germline V gives CDR1 LNHDA, CDR2 SQIVND (reference sequence). The junction had 9 bases not matched to a gene; V was cut back by 9 bases and J by 0 bases. The CDR3 DNA is TGTGCCAGCCGGAGGGAGGGAACTAGCACAGATACGCAGTATTTT. This translates into CASRREGTSTDTQYF. Drawing the rest from reference TRBV19 and TRBJ2-3, the complete variable domain is DGGITQSPKYLFRKEGQNVTLSCEQNLNHDAMYWYRQDPGQGLRLIYYSQIVNDFQKGDIAEGYSVSREKKESFPLTVTSAQKNPTAFYLCASRREGTSTDTQYFGPGTRLTVL.

The V call is TRBV7-9, the J call TRBJ1-1, with D uncertain. The CDR3 loop spans 15 amino acids. V was cut by 5 bases and J by 0 bases, with 13 bases left in between. CDR1 is SEHNR and CDR2 is FQNEAQ in the germline V gene (reference sequence). CDR3 sequence reads: CASSPLTSMNTEAFF. Written as DNA, the CDR3 is TGTGCCAGCAGCCCATTGACAAGCATGAACACTGAAGCTTTCTTT.

This clonotype has just a few counts. The V and J genes are TRBV20-1 and TRBJ1-1, with D uncertain. Germline CDR1 is DFQATT and CDR2 is SNEGSKA (reference sequence). Between the trimmed V and J ends, which lost 0 bases and 3 bases, there was a span of 11 bases. The CDR3 is 14 amino acids. In nucleotides, the CDR3 is TGCAGTGCTAGAGATTATAAGAGGGACACTGAAGCTTTCTTT. The encoded protein is CSARDYKRDTEAFF.

This clonotype occurred many times. The rearrangement links TRBV5-1 to TRBJ2-7, with 9 bases matching TRBD2. Losses at the gene ends were 0 bases for V and 5 bases for J; bases not matched to a gene: 3. There are 14 residues in the CDR3. Germline V CDR1 and CDR2: SGHRS, YFSETQ. CDR3 nucleotides: TGCGCCAGCAGCTTGGATAGCGGGAGAGACGAGCAGTACTTC. It is translated as CASSLDSGRDEQYF.

The sample holds a few counts of this clonotype. The rearrangement links TRBV29-1 to TRBJ1-2, with D perhaps TRBD1 (5 bases). Trimming removed 3 bases at V and 1 base at J, with 9 bases between. CDR3 size: 13 residues. CDR1 SQVTM and CDR2 ANQGSEA come from the germline V gene. In nucleotides, the CDR3 is TGCAGCGTTGATCAGGGCCGTAACTATGGCTACACCTTC. Translation gives CSVDQGRNYGYTF.

This clonotype showed up just a few times. The chain recombines TRBV19 with TRBJ1-1; TRBD1 matches 9 bases. The CDR3 is made up of 12 amino acids. CDR1 and CDR2 from the germline V gene are LNHDA and SQIVND (reference sequence). Trimming cost V 3 bases and J 11 bases; bases outside gene matches: 4. This CDR3 reads CASSMGTGRAFF. As DNA, the CDR3 is TGTGCCAGTAGTATGGGGACAGGGAGGGCTTTCTTT.

The table lists this clonotype with a few counts. This sequence joins TRBV3-1 and TRBJ1-1; D ambiguous. Germline assignment: CDR1 LGHDT and CDR2 YNNKEL (reference sequence). CDR3 length: 13 residues. Trimming removed 6 bases at V and 0 bases at J, with 8 bases between. The chain's CDR3 is CASRIHMNTEAFF. The CDR3 nucleotides read TGTGCCAGCAGAATTCACATGAACACTGAAGCTTTCTTT.

The V call is TRBV28, the J call TRBJ1-5; D perhaps matches TRBD1 (5 bases). Per the germline V gene, CDR1 is MDHEN and CDR2 is SYDVKM. This CDR3 contains 18 residues. Trimming left V 3 bases short and J 0 bases short, with 18 bases between. The CDR3 spells CASSLGTGTFHSNQPQHF. The CDR3 coding sequence is TGTGCCAGCAGTTTGGGGACCGGGACGTTTCATAGCAATCAGCCCCAGCATTTT.

This clonotype was seen many times. This chain connects TRBV20-1 to TRBJ2-4; TRBD2 aligns across 10 bases. CDR3 length: 15 residues. V dropped 5 bases and J dropped 6; count of bases not matched to a gene: 10. Germline-derived CDR1 and CDR2 are DFQATT and SNEGSKA (reference sequence). The CDR3 loop reads CSARQPSGSSNIQYF. The DNA for the CDR3 is TGCAGTGCTCGACAGCCTAGCGGGAGTTCAAACATTCAGTACTTC.

The chain couples TRBV5-1 to TRBJ2-1, with TRBD1 identical over 8 bases. The germline V gene has CDR1 SGHRS and CDR2 YFSETQ. V shed 2 bases, J shed 10 bases, and the junction held 8 bases outside the gene matches. The CDR3 loop spans 14 amino acids. CDR3 loop: CASSFGDRFKEQFF. The CDR3 nucleotides are TGCGCCAGCAGCTTTGGGGACAGGTTTAAGGAGCAGTTCTTC.

This clonotype was seen at least ten times. This CDR3 reads CSAWGRVNTEAFF. For the CDR3, the DNA is TGCAGCGCCTGGGGAAGGGTTAACACTGAAGCTTTCTTT. The chain has TRBV29-1 and TRBJ1-1; D is undetermined. CDR1 and CDR2 (germline): SQVTM, ANQGSEA. Deletions cut 7 bases from V and 2 bases from J, with 14 bases between. The CDR3 contains 13 residues.

This clonotype was seen more than once but under ten times. The chain is built from TRBV30 and TRBJ2-3; no definite D call. This CDR3 is built from 12 residues. Germline values: CDR1 GTSNPN, CDR2 SVGIG (reference sequence). Trimming removed 4 bases from V and 1 base from J, with 6 bases in between. The CDR3 sequence: CAWTSGTDTQYF. The CDR3 DNA reads as TGTGCCTGGACCAGCGGCACAGATACGCAGTATTTT.

This chain connects TRBV9 to TRBJ2-7; no definite D call. The CDR3 runs to 14 residues. V was shortened by 4 bases and J by 2 bases, with 13 bases between the two germline ends. Germline assignment: CDR1 SGDLS and CDR2 YYNGEE. The CDR3 coding sequence is TGTGCCAGCAGCCCGGTGGCGGCGACCTACGAGCAGTACTTC. Its protein is CASSPVAATYEQYF. Variable domain in full (rest from reference TRBV9 and TRBJ2-7): DSGVTQTPKHLITATGQRVTLRCSPRSGDLSVYWYQQSLDQGLQFLIQYYNGEERAKGNILERFSAQQFPDLHSELNLSSLELGDSALYFCASSPVAATYEQYFGPGTRLTVT.

This clonotype was counted between two and nine times. This chain uses TRBV29-1 with TRBJ2-3; D ambiguous. Germline values: CDR1 SQVTM, CDR2 ANQGSEA. Between the trimmed V and J ends, which lost 4 bases and 3 bases, there was a span of 5 bases. This CDR3 is built from 11 residues. The CDR3 DNA reads as TGCAGCGTTGTTGGGACAGATACGCAGTATTTT. Translation gives CSVVGTDTQYF.

The chain couples TRBV3-1 to TRBJ2-5; D gene uncertain. The CDR3 runs 15 residues. Trimming took off 1 base at V and 1 base at J, with 10 bases between the two ends. The germline CDR1 and CDR2 sequences are LGHDT and YNNKEL (reference sequence). The CDR3, as DNA: TGTGCCAGCAGCCAAGCTGTGGGCGGCCAAGAGACCCAGTACTTC. It encodes CASSQAVGGQETQYF.

The chain couples TRBV29-1 to TRBJ2-1; 8 bases fit TRBD2. The germline V gene has CDR1 SQVTM and CDR2 ANQGSEA. The trim removed 6 bases at V and 0 bases at J, leaving 13 bases unmatched. The CDR3 sequence is 17 residues long. CDR3 sequence: CSVGLSSGTSSYNEQFF. CDR3 coding DNA: TGCAGCGTGGGGTTGAGTAGCGGGACGAGCTCCTACAATGAGCAGTTCTTC.

This clonotype turned up a few times. The chain recombines TRBV5-1 with TRBJ2-1; tentatively, D is TRBD1 (6 bases). Looked up from germline, CDR1 is SGHRS and CDR2 is YFSETQ. This CDR3 is built from 14 residues. Trimming pared 2 bases from V and 1 base from J, leaving 7 bases between. CDR3 loop: CASSFDRSYNEQFF. The CDR3 nucleotides are TGCGCCAGCAGCTTCGACAGGTCCTACAATGAGCAGTTCTTC.

This clonotype has more than one count but fewer than ten. This chain joins TRBV13 and TRBJ2-7; 12 nucleotides match TRBD2. CDR3 length equals 15 residues. V shed 5 bases and J 5 bases; nucleotides not matched to a gene: 7. CDR1 and CDR2 (germline): PRHDT, FYEKMQ (reference sequence). CDR3 DNA sequence: TGTGCCAGCAGCCCCCGACTAGCGGGAGCCGACGAGCAGTACTTC. Translation gives CASSPRLAGADEQYF.

This chain links TRBV7-2 with TRBJ2-1; no definite D call. Per the germline V gene, CDR1 is SGHTA and CDR2 is FQGNSA. Trimming removed 0 bases at V and 7 bases at J, with 10 bases between. The CDR3 is 14 amino acids. The CDR3 sequence: CASSLAPTGNEQFF. Written as DNA, the CDR3 is TGTGCCAGCAGCTTAGCTCCGACTGGAAATGAGCAGTTCTTC.

This chain links TRBV12-3 or TRBV12-4 with TRBJ2-2; 9 nucleotides agree with TRBD2. V lost 6 bases, J lost 4 bases, and 9 bases stayed unmatched. The length of the CDR3 is 16 residues. CDR3 amino acids: CASRQSLAGFTGELFF. The CDR3 nucleotides read TGTGCCAGCAGACAGTCGCTAGCGGGATTCACCGGGGAGCTGTTTTTT.

The chain is built from TRBV20-1 and TRBJ2-5; 7 bases line up with TRBD1. With 6 bases clipped from V and 8 bases from J, the junction kept 6 bases outside the gene matches. The germline CDR1 and CDR2 sequences are DFQATT and SNEGSKA (reference sequence). This CDR3 contains 11 residues. This CDR3 is CSAQGVETQYF. The CDR3 nucleotides are TGCAGTGCCCAGGGGGTCGAAACCCAGTACTTC.